The rows below give T cell receptor beta chains drawn from one sample of a study of resident and recirculating memory T cells in vitiligo. The repertoire was sequenced with immunoSEQ multiplex PCR; TCRdb's copy has only in-frame clones and lacks some. The table has 150 to 200 clones, 73% seen once. The sequencing input was non-lesional skin. These TCRs come from a male donor with vitiligo. The CDR3 runs from the conserved cysteine through the conserved F or W. Each record gives: V gene, clone size, J gene, D gene, CDR3 DNA, CDR3 protein. A D gene is named only where the DNA matches it firmly. Clone sizes are given selectively: once, few, many, or a class where the clone is expanded.

TRBV23-1	NA	TRBJ1-2	TRBD1	TGCGCCAGCAGTCATTCACTGGACAGGGAGGGGTGCTATGGCTACACCTTC	CASSHSLDREGCYGYTF
TRBV5-4	few	TRBJ1-2	NA	TGTGCCAGCAGCTTGGCGGGTTATGCCTATGGCTACACCTTC	CASSLAGYAYGYTF
TRBV6-4	hyperexpanded	TRBJ1-1	NA	TGTGCCAGCAGTGACGCCGGGAACACTGAAGCTTTCTTT	CASSDAGNTEAFF
TRBV30	NA	TRBJ2-5	NA	TGTGCCTGGAGTGCCGGTTGGGGGCTACCGGTGGAGGAGACCCAGTACTTC	CAWSAGWGLPVEETQYF
TRBV7-2	NA	TRBJ2-4	TRBD1	TGTGCCAGCAGCGCCGGACAGGGACTAGCCAAAAACATTCAGTACTTC	CASSAGQGLAKNIQYF
TRBV7-9	NA	TRBJ2-5	NA	TGTGCCAGCAGCTTAAACCGGGGGCAAGAGACCCAGTACTTC	CASSLNRGQETQYF
TRBV15	few	TRBJ1-5	NA	TGTGCCACCAGTGACAGCCTCAATCAGCCCCAGCATTTT	CATSDSLNQPQHF
TRBV5-1	NA	TRBJ2-1	NA	TGCGCCAGCAGCGCCGCAGGTTCCTCCTACAATGAGCAGTTCTTC	CASSAAGSSYNEQFF
TRBV16	NA	TRBJ2-7	NA	TGTGCCAGCAGCCACCCACAGGGTGGGAGCTACGAGCAGTACTTC	CASSHPQGGSYEQYF
TRBV2	NA	TRBJ1-2	NA	TGTGCCAGCGTTCCCCCCCCACGGGGGGTCCCAGGCTATGGCTACACCTTC	CASVPPPRGVPGYGYTF
TRBV23-1	NA	TRBJ2-7	NA	TGCGCCAGCAGTCAATCCTGGGGCACCACCTACGAGCAGTACTTC	CASSQSWGTTYEQYF
TRBV7-9	NA	TRBJ1-5	TRBD1	TGTGCCAGCAGCTTAGGGGCCAGGGGGGATCAGCCCCAGCATTTT	CASSLGARGDQPQHF
TRBV4-2	NA	TRBJ2-7	TRBD1	TGTGCCAGCAGCCAAGGGACAGGGTCCGACGAGCAGTACTTC	CASSQGTGSDEQYF
TRBV7-2	NA	TRBJ2-5	TRBD1	TGTGCCAGCAGCCGTCCACAGGGGGCTTTAGAGACCCAGTACTTC	CASSRPQGALETQYF
TRBV6-6	few	TRBJ2-7	TRBD2	TGTGCCAGCAGCCTAGCGGGGGGCACCGGCGAGCAGTACTTC	CASSLAGGTGEQYF
TRBV6-5	NA	TRBJ2-7	TRBD1	TGTGCCAGCACCATAGGACAGGGAGCCTACGAGCAGTACTTC	CASTIGQGAYEQYF
TRBV9	few	TRBJ1-1	TRBD1	TGTGCCAGCAGCGGGGGAGGACAGGGGCCAGCTTTCTTT	CASSGGGQGPAFF
TRBV10-3	NA	TRBJ2-7	TRBD1	TGTGCCATCAGCCGGGACAGTTCCTACGAGCAGTACTTC	CAISRDSSYEQYF
TRBV4-2	NA	TRBJ2-3	TRBD2	TGTGCCAGCAGCCCGGGACTAGCGGGTGGGTTGTTGGGTTATACGCAGTATTTT	CASSPGLAGGLLGYTQYF
TRBV11-2	NA	TRBJ1-6	TRBD1	TGTGCCAGCAGCCCCCGGGACAGGGATTCACCCCTCCACTTT	CASSPRDRDSPLHF
TRBV19	NA	TRBJ2-7	TRBD1	TGTGCCAGTAGAGATCGGACAGGGGGGGACGAGCAGTACTTC	CASRDRTGGDEQYF
TRBV9	NA	TRBJ2-2	NA	TGTGCCAGCAGCGTAGGCAGGGGGGCAGAAGTAACCGGGGAGCTGTTTTTT	CASSVGRGAEVTGELFF
TRBV7-3	NA	TRBJ1-3	NA	TGTGCCAGCAGCGCTGACGGGGGAGACACCATATATTTT	CASSADGGDTIYF
TRBV19	NA	TRBJ1-6	TRBD1	TGTGCCAGTAAGGGGGAAGACAGGGTTTCACCCCTCCACTTT	CASKGEDRVSPLHF